The 28 T cell receptor beta chains below all came from one sample that was sequenced in a study of tumor-infiltrating lymphocytes in glioblastoma multiforme. Multiple V-beta primers and a C-beta primer amplified TCRB from RNA. TCRdb re-derived calls from the multiplex PCR reads in MiXCR, one entry per CDR3 protein. Of almost 15,000 distinct CDR3 sequences in the sample, roughly 74% were seen once. The sample was brain tumor tissue. The receptors here all came from a male donor with glioblastoma.

The chain employs TRBV12-3 or TRBV12-4 and TRBJ2-1; D possibly corresponds to TRBD2 (6 bases). The V and J ends lost 9 bases and 12 bases respectively, with 24 bases between them. This CDR3 has 14 residues. The CDR3 spells CASLRWGGDTGQFF. The CDR3 region has the DNA TGTGCCAGTCTCAGGTGGGGCGGGGATACAGGGCAGTTCTTC.

Notes on this clonotype: Its ends do not fully match the called genes, so a read error is possible. This sequence joins TRBV11-3 and TRBJ2-7, with TRBD2 matching over 10 bases. CDR1 and CDR2 (germline): SGHNT, YENEEA. This CDR3 region has 15 residues. The CDR3 is CASGLGAGGIYEQYF. The CDR3 DNA follows: TGTGCCAGCGGCTTAGGAGCGGGAGGGATCTACGAGCAGTACTTC.

This chain uses TRBV11-2 with TRBJ2-7; 7 nucleotides line up with TRBD2. The CDR3 runs to 15 residues. CDR1 and CDR2 (germline): SGHAT, FQNNGV. The junction had 6 bases not matched to a gene; V was cut back by 0 bases and J by 4 bases. Here the CDR3 reads CASSLEVGRAYEQYF. CDR3 nucleotides: TGTGCCAGCAGCTTAGAGGTTGGGAGGGCGTACGAGCAGTACTTC.

This chain connects TRBV13 to TRBJ2-1, with 9 bases that match TRBD2. After removal of 5 bases from V and 11 bases from J, the junction contained 4 bases not matched to a gene. This CDR3 spans 12 amino acids. Germline CDR1 PRHDT, CDR2 FYEKMQ (reference sequence). CDR3 sequence: CASSASGTQQFF. CDR3 DNA: TGTGCCAGCAGCGCTAGCGGGACTCAGCAGTTCTTC.

J is TRBJ2-7 and V is TRBV20-1; D perhaps matches TRBD2 (6 bases). The germline V gene has CDR1 DFQATT and CDR2 SNEGSKA (reference sequence). Deletions cut 7 bases from V and 8 bases from J, with 27 bases between. This CDR3 is 15 amino acids long. The chain's CDR3 is CSGSIFGSTAVKQYF. The CDR3 DNA follows: TGCAGTGGTAGCATATTCGGGAGTACGGCCGTCAAGCAGTACTTC.

The chain couples TRBV11-3 to TRBJ2-7, with 10 bases that match TRBD1. Germline CDR1 and CDR2: SGHNT and YENEEA. There are 15 residues in the CDR3. Trimming removed 5 bases from V and 2 bases from J; junction bases left unmatched: 6. The CDR3: CASSPGTGVTYEQYF. The CDR3 coding sequence is TGTGCCAGCAGCCCAGGGACAGGGGTCACCTACGAGCAGTACTTC.

A remark on this clonotype: In this CDR3 the conserved last residue, phenylalanine or tryptophan, is missing, so a read error is likely. V and J are TRBV6-2 or TRBV6-3 and TRBJ2-1; 14 nucleotides match TRBD2. The CDR3 length is 17 residues. Germline CDR1 MNHEY, CDR2 SVGEGT. The CDR3 protein is CASNYSTTSGRAFEQFV. DNA of the CDR3: TGTGCCAGCAATTACTCCACGACTAGCGGGAGGGCCTTTGAGCAGTTCGTC.

The chain recombines TRBV6-5 with TRBJ2-1; D is uncertain. Trimming took 2 bases from V and 9 from J, leaving 14 bases between them. The CDR3 loop spans 14 amino acids. Germline V gene data show CDR1 as MNHEY and CDR2 as SVGAGI. CDR3 nucleotide sequence: TGTGCCAGCAGTTACGGGTGTGGCTTCGGTGAGCAGTTCTTC. The encoded protein is CASSYGCGFGEQFF.

The J gene is TRBJ1-1, the V gene TRBV11-3, with D possibly TRBD1 on 5 matching bases. The CDR3 length is 14 residues. Trimming stripped 5 bases from V and 0 bases from J, with 10 bases between. Per the germline V gene, CDR1 is SGHNT and CDR2 is YENEEA. The CDR3 DNA reads TGTGCCAGCAGCAGTGCAGGGATGAACACTGAAGCTTTCTTT. This encodes CASSSAGMNTEAFF.

Worth noting for this clonotype: The final CDR3 position lacks the conserved phenylalanine or tryptophan, pointing to a likely read error. This chain joins TRBV29-1 and TRBJ1-6, with 7 bases identical to TRBD1. Germline CDR1 SQVTM, CDR2 ANQGSEA. This CDR3 spans 13 amino acids. The CDR3 region has the DNA TGCAGCGTTGCGAGGGACAGAGAATCACTCCTCCACCCT. It yields the protein CSVARDRESLLHP.

On this clonotype itself: This CDR3 is missing its conserved last phenylalanine or tryptophan, likely due to a read error. The rearrangement links TRBV20-1 to TRBJ2-1; 14 bases fit TRBD2. Germline V gene sequence: CDR1 DFQATT, CDR2 SNEGSKA (reference sequence). J was trimmed by 7 bases and V by 3 bases; bases with no gene match: 8. This CDR3 is 16 amino acids long. CDR3 amino acids: CSASQPGLAGVNEQFI. The DNA of the CDR3 is TGCAGTGCTAGTCAACCGGGACTAGCGGGGGTGAATGAGCAGTTCATC.

The V gene is TRBV11-2, the J gene TRBJ2-5; tentatively, D is TRBD2 (5 bases). The length of the CDR3 is 15 residues. Germline lookup yields CDR1 SGHAT and CDR2 FQNNGV. Trimming stripped 5 bases from V and 8 bases from J, with 21 bases between. The CDR3 bases are TGTGCCAGCAGCCCAGCCGCCCATAAGAGGGTAACCCAGTACTTC. This encodes CASSPAAHKRVTQYF. Based on the CDR3 plus reference TRBV11-2 and TRBJ2-5, the full variable domain is EAGVAQSPRYKIIEKRQSVAFWCNPISGHATLYWYQQILGQGPKLLIQFQNNGVVDDSQLPKDRFSAERLKGVDSTLKIQPAKLEDSAVYLCASSPAAHKRVTQYFGPGTRLLVL.

V and J are TRBV29-1 and TRBJ2-3; weak D call: TRBD1 (5 bases). CDR1 is SQVTM and CDR2 is ANQGSEA in the germline V gene. The CDR3 contains 14 residues. The V end was cut by 5 bases, the J end by 0 bases, with 12 bases between. CDR3 region: CSVRGPGSTDTQYF. CDR3 DNA sequence: TGCAGCGTTCGCGGACCAGGGAGCACAGATACGCAGTATTTT.

This clonotype was observed a single time. Given the absence of the conserved phenylalanine or tryptophan at the CDR3 end, a read error is likely. The rearrangement links TRBV11-2 to TRBJ2-2, with TRBD2 as a possible D gene (7 bases). Germline values: CDR1 SGHAT, CDR2 FQNNGV. The germline V and J ends were trimmed by 1 base and 3 bases, with 9 bases remaining between them. This CDR3 is built from 15 residues. The CDR3 loop reads CASSLVRGHTGELFL. For the CDR3, the DNA is TGTGCCAGCAGCTTAGTGCGGGGGCACACCGGGGAGCTGTTTTTA.

About this clonotype itself: This likely comes from a read error, as the CDR3 has no conserved phenylalanine or tryptophan at its end. V gene TRBV6-2 or TRBV6-3 combines with J gene TRBJ2-1; a weak D match, TRBD2 (6 bases). V shed 0 bases and J shed 8 bases, with 11 bases lying between them. CDR3 size: 14 residues. CDR1 is MNHEY and CDR2 is SVGEGT in the germline V gene. The CDR3 DNA reads as TGTGCCAGCAGTTACTCCTCGGGAGTTGATGAGCAGTTCTCC. It translates to CASSYSSGVDEQFS.

This clonotype was observed a single time. This is likely a read error, given that the CDR3 carries no conserved phenylalanine or tryptophan at its end. The genes are TRBV11-2 and TRBJ1-1; 11 bases are a match to TRBD1. The germline V gene has CDR1 SGHAT and CDR2 FQNNGV. CDR3 length: 15 residues. The CDR3 here is CASSIEGQGGTEAFV. CDR3 coding DNA: TGTGCTAGCAGCATAGAGGGACAGGGGGGCACTGAAGCTTTCGTT.

Points on this clonotype: One base away lies a much larger clone, so this may be a sequencing read error. No conserved phenylalanine or tryptophan is present at the end of the CDR3, so a read error is the likely explanation. This rearrangement joins TRBV7-9 to TRBJ2-7; TRBD2 aligns across 9 bases. CDR1 SEHNR and CDR2 FQNEAQ come from the germline V gene (reference sequence). The CDR3 length is 15 residues. Germline trimming cut 2 bases from V and 4 bases from J; bases unmatched to any gene: 6. CDR3 nucleotides: TGTGCCAGCAGCTTATTAGCGGGAGTTGAATACGAGCAGTACCTC. Translation: CASSLLAGVEYEQYL.

This clonotype has ten or more counts. Written as DNA, the CDR3 is TGTGCCAGCAGCCGCGGGACAGTTAGCAATCAGCCCCAGCATTTT. Protein sequence: CASSRGTVSNQPQHF. The genes are TRBV28 and TRBJ1-5, with 7 positions matching TRBD1. The germline V gene has CDR1 MDHEN and CDR2 SYDVKM. V gave up 6 bases and J gave up 0 bases; unmatched junction bases: 5. The CDR3 runs to 15 residues.

A single count supports this clonotype. At one of its ends the junction is not consistent with the germline gene, which may arise from a read error. The chain couples TRBV7-9 to TRBJ2-7; 7 bases map to TRBD1. Germline CDR1 is SEHNR and CDR2 is FQNEAQ (reference sequence). CDR3 length: 13 amino acids. The CDR3, as DNA: TGTGCCAGCCTAGGGGGCGAATCCTGCGAGCAGTACTTC. Protein product: CASLGGESCEQYF.

In the case of this clonotype: The conserved final phenylalanine or tryptophan is absent from the CDR3, which likely points to a read error. Because the CDR3's place on the DNA is in doubt, the DNA is left out and the CDR3 is given as listed by TCRdb. J is TRBJ1-3 and V is TRBV12-3 or TRBV12-4. The CDR3 spans 17 amino acids, including both terminal residues. The CDR3 here is CASSLSPRDISGNTIHI.

The DNA for the CDR3 is TGTGCCAGCAGCACCGGGACACACAGAAACACCGGGGAGCTGTTTTTT. Amino acid sequence: CASSTGTHRNTGELFF. The chain is built from TRBV9 and TRBJ2-2; the D gene is possibly TRBD1 (6 bases). CDR3 length: 16 amino acids. Trimming stripped 4 bases from V and 2 bases from J, with 15 bases between. Per germline, CDR1 SGDLS and CDR2 YYNGEE.

Concerning this clonotype itself: An end of the junction differs from the germline gene, which may be a read error. This chain links TRBV9 with TRBJ2-7, with D possibly TRBD2 on 5 matching bases. In germline, CDR1 is SGDLS, CDR2 YYNGEE. This CDR3 spans 12 amino acids. In DNA, the CDR3 is TGTGCCAGCAGTAACCCCGGGTACGAGCGGTACTTT. Protein: CASSNPGYERYF.

This clonotype came up a few times. The V gene is TRBV6-1, the J gene TRBJ1-2, with 7 nucleotides matching TRBD1. The CDR3 is 14 amino acids. J lost 4 bases, V lost 1 base, and 3 bases had no gene match. Germline V gene sequence: CDR1 MNHNS, CDR2 SASEGT. CDR3: CASSEGDSLYGYTF. The DNA for the CDR3 is TGTGCCAGCAGTGAAGGGGACAGTCTCTATGGCTACACCTTC.

Worth noting for this clonotype: A read error is likely, as this CDR3 ends without the conserved phenylalanine or tryptophan. The chain uses TRBV4-2 and TRBJ1-1, with 8 bases that match TRBD1. CDR3 length: 14 amino acids. V was clipped by 4 bases and J by 2 bases; unmatched bases: 3. Germline loops: CDR1 LGHNA, CDR2 YNFKEQ. The DNA of the CDR3 is TGTGCCAGCAGCCTGGGACAGGAAAACACTGAAGCTTTCTTA. The encoded protein is CASSLGQENTEAFL.

In the case of this clonotype: Mismatch with germline at one junction end may stem from a read error. This chain connects TRBV29-1 to TRBJ1-2; no definite D call. In germline, CDR1 is SQVTM, CDR2 ANQGSEA. CDR3 length: 10 amino acids. The CDR3 DNA reads TGCAGCGTTGATCGTAATGGCTACATCTTC. Translated, it gives CSVDRNGYIF.

The chain recombines TRBV20-1 with TRBJ2-1, with D possibly being TRBD1 (6 bases). There are 15 residues in the CDR3. Trimming took off 2 bases at V and 0 bases at J, with 11 bases between the two ends. Germline values: CDR1 DFQATT, CDR2 SNEGSKA (reference sequence). CDR3: CSARSEGGSYNEQFF. The DNA of the CDR3 is TGCAGTGCTAGAAGTGAAGGGGGCTCCTACAATGAGCAGTTCTTC.

This clonotype was seen only once. This rearrangement joins TRBV12-3 or TRBV12-4 to TRBJ1-6; D unclear. CDR3 size: 18 residues. The V end was cut by 6 bases, the J end by 0 bases, with 18 bases between. The CDR3 is CASRLSWGGSSYNSPLHF. For the CDR3, the DNA is TGTGCCAGCAGGTTAAGTTGGGGTGGGAGCTCCTATAATTCACCCCTCCACTTT.

This clonotype has just a few counts. Without the conserved terminal phenylalanine or tryptophan, this CDR3 likely stems from a read error. The chain carries TRBV6-5 and TRBJ1-6; a possible D gene is TRBD1 (6 bases). The V end lost 5 bases, the J end lost 7 bases, and 21 bases lay between the germline ends. The CDR3 contains 17 residues. The germline gives CDR1 MNHEY, CDR2 SVGAGI. In DNA form, the CDR3 reads TGTGCCAGCAGTGATAAATATCCGGGGGCTTACAATTCACCCCTCCACTCT. It translates to CASSDKYPGAYNSPLHS.